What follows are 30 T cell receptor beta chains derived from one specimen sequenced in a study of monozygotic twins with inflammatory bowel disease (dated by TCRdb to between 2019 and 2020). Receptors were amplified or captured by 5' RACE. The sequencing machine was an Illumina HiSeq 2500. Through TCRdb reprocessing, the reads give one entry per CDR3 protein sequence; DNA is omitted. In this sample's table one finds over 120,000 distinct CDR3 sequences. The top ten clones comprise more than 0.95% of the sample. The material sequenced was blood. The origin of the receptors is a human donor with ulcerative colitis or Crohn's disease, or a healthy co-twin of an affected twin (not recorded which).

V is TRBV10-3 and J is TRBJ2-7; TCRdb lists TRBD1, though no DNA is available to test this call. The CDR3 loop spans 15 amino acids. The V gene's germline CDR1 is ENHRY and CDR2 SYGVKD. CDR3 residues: CAISGGQSSLYEQYF.

The CDR3 is CSASISGRGETQYF. The V and J genes are TRBV20-1 and TRBJ2-5; TCRdb reports TRBD2, a call that lacks DNA to check it against. The CDR3 is 14 residues long. Germline values: CDR1 DFQATT, CDR2 SNEGSKA (reference sequence).

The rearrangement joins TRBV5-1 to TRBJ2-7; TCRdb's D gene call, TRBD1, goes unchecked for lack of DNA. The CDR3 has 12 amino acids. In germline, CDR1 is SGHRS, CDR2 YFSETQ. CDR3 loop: CASSFTGNEQCF.

The CDR3: CSAGRLAGGLSYNEQFF. This chain uses TRBV20-1 with TRBJ2-1; without DNA, the TCRdb call of TRBD2 cannot be checked. The CDR3 loop spans 17 amino acids. Germline CDR1 is DFQATT and CDR2 is SNEGSKA (reference sequence).

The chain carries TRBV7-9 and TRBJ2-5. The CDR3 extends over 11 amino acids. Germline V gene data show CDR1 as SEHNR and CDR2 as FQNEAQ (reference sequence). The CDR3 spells CASSQTNVQYF.

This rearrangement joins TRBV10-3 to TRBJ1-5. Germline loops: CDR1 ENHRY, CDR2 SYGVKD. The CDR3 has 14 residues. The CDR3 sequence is CAISENLGNQPQHF.

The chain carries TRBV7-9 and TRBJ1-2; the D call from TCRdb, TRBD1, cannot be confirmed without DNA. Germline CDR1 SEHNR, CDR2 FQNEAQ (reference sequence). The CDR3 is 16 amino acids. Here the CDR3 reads CASSLNIGGRIYGYTF.

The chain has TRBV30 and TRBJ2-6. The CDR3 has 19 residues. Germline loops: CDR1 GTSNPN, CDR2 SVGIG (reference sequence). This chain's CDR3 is CAWSVRVGRFSSGANVLTF.

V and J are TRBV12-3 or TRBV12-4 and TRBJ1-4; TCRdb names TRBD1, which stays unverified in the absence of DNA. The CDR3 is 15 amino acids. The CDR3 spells CASSPHRAGGEKLFF.

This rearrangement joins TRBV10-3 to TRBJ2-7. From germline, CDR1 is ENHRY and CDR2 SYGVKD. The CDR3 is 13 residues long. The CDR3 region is CAIREESTYEQYF.

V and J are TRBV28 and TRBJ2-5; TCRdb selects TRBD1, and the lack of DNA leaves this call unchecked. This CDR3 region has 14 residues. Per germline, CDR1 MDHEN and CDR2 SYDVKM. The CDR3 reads CASSLTAPQETQYF.

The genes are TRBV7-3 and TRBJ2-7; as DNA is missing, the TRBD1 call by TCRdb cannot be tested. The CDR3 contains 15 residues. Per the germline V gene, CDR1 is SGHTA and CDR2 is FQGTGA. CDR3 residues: CASSSYRDGSYEQYF.

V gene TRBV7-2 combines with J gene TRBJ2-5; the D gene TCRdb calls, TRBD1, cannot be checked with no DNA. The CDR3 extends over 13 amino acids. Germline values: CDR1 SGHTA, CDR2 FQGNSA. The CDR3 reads CASSWPGEETQYF. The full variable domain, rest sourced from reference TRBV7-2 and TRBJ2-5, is GAGVSQSPSNKVTEKGKDVELRCDPISGHTALYWYRQSLGQGLEFLIYFQGNSAPDKSGLPSDRFSAERTGGSVSTLTIQRTQQEDSAVYLCASSWPGEETQYFGPGTRLLVL.

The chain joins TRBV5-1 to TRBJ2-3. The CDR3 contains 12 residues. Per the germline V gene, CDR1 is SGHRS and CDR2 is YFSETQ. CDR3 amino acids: CASSLFLDTQYF.

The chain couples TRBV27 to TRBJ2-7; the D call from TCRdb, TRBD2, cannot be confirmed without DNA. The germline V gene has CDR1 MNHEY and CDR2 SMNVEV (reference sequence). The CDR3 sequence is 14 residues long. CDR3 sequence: CASSSHRAPYEQYF.

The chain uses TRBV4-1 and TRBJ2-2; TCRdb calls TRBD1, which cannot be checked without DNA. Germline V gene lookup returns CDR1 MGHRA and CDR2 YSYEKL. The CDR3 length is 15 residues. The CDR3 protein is CASSQDPGYAGELFF.

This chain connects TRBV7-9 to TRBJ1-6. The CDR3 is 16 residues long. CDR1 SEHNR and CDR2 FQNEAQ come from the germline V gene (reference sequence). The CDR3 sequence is CASSPRQGPYNSPLHF.

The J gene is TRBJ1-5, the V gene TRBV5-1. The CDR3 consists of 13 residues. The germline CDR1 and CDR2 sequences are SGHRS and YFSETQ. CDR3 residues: CASSPDGNQPQHF.

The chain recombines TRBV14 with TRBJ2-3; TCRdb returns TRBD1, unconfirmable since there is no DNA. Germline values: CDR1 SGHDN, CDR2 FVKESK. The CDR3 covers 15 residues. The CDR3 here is CASARGDRIADTQYF.

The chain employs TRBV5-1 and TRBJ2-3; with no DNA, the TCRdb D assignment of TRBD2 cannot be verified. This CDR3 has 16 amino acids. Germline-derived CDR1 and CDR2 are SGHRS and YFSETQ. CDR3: CASSLEGGRATDTQYF.

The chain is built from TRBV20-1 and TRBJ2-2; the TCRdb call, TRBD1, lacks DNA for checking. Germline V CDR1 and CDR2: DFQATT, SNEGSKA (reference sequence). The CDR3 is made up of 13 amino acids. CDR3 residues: CSAWTGNTGELFF.

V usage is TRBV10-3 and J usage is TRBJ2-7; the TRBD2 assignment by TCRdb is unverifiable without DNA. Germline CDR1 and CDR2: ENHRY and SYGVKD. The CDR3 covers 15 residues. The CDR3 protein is CAISERTGGSYEQYF.

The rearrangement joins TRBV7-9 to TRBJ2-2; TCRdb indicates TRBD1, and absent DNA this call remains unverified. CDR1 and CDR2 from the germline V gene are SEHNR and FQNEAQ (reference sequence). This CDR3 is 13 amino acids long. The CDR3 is CASSRQGAGELFF.

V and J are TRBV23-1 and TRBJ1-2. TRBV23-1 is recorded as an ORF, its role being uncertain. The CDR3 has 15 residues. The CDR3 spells CASSPKTQLNYGYTF.

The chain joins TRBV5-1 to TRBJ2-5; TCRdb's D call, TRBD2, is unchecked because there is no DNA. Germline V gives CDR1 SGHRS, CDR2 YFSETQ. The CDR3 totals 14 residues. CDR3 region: CASGGLGLGETQYF.

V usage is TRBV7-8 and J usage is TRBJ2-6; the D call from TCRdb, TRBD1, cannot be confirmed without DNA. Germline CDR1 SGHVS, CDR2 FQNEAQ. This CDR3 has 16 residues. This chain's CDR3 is CASSLGRVSGANVLTF. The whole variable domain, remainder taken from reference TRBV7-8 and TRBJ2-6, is GAGVSQSPRYKVAKRGQDVALRCDPISGHVSLFWYQQALGQGPEFLTYFQNEAQLDKSGLPSDRFFAERPEGSVSTLKIQRTQQEDSAVYLCASSLGRVSGANVLTFGAGSRLTVL.

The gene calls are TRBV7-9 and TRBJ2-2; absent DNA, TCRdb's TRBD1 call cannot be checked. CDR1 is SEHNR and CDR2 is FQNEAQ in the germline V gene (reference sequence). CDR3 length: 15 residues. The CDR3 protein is CASSPDRRHTGELFF.

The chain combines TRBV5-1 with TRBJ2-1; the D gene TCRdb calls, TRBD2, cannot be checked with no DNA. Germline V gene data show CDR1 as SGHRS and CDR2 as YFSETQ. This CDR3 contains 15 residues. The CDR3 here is CASNHPTSGSNEQFF.

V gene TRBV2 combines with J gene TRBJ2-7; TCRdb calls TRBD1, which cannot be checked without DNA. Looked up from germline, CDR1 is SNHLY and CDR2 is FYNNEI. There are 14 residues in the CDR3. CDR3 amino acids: CASRGQAGGYEQYF.

Here the CDR3 reads CASSPLLETIQYF. The chain joins TRBV11-2 to TRBJ2-4; the TRBD1 assignment by TCRdb is unverifiable without DNA. CDR1 is SGHAT and CDR2 is FQNNGV in the germline V gene. This CDR3 is 13 amino acids long. Looking up the rest from reference TRBV11-2 and TRBJ2-4 gives the full variable domain: EAGVAQSPRYKIIEKRQSVAFWCNPISGHATLYWYQQILGQGPKLLIQFQNNGVVDDSQLPKDRFSAERLKGVDSTLKIQPAKLEDSAVYLCASSPLLETIQYFGAGTRLSVL.